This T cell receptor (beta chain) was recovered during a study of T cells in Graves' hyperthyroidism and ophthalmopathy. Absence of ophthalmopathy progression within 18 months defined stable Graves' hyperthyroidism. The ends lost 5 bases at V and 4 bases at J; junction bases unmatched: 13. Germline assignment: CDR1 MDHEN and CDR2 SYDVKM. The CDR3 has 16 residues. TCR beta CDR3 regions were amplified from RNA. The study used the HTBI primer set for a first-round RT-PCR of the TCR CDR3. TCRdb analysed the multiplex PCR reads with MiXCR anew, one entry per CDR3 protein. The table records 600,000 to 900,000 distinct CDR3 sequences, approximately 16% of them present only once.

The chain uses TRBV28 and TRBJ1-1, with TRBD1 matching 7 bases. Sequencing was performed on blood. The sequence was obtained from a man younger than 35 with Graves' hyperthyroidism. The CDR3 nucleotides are TGTGCCAGCAGTAGGGGGGATGAGGGGGCTGGCACTGAAGCTTTCTTT. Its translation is CASSRGDEGAGTEAFF.